This is a list of T cell receptor beta chains from one sample in a study of T cell responses to AZD1222 COVID-19 vaccine. Method: immunoSEQ multiplex PCR; TCRdb's copy keeps in-frame clones and lacks some. The profile covers 130,000 or so clones, with around 86% appearing a single time and about 6% taken by the ten largest. Sequences were derived from peripheral blood, sampled on day 0 of AZD1222 vaccination. All receptors come from an adult in good health. CDR3s include the opening cysteine and the closing phenylalanine or tryptophan. A D gene is named only where the DNA matches it firmly. Clone size, where shown, is once, few, many, or a class for clones that have expanded.

d_call: NA
v_call: TRBV6-5
j_call: TRBJ2-1
clone_size: NA
cdr3_nt: TGTGCCAGCAGTTATAGCTCCTACAATGAGCAGTTCTTC
cdr3_aa: CASSYSSYNEQFF

d_call: NA
v_call: TRBV11-2
j_call: TRBJ1-1
clone_size: once
cdr3_nt: TGTGCCAGCAGCCCCCTTCGTGCTTGGGGGGGAGTTGTGACTGAAGCTTTCTTT
cdr3_aa: CASSPLRAWGGVVTEAFF

d_call: NA
v_call: TRBV6-5
j_call: TRBJ1-4
clone_size: NA
cdr3_nt: TGTGCCAGCGGAGGCCAGGATGGGACTGAAAAACTGTTTTTT
cdr3_aa: CASGGQDGTEKLFF

d_call: NA
v_call: TRBV7-9
j_call: TRBJ1-3
clone_size: NA
cdr3_nt: TGTGCCAGCAGCTTATGGTTATCGGGAAACACCATATATTTT
cdr3_aa: CASSLWLSGNTIYF

d_call: NA
v_call: TRBV6-5
j_call: TRBJ2-3
clone_size: NA
cdr3_nt: TGTGCCGCGTTCAACGGGGGGCCCACAGATACGCAGTATTTT
cdr3_aa: CAAFNGGPTDTQYF

d_call: NA
v_call: TRBV2
j_call: TRBJ1-3
clone_size: NA
cdr3_nt: TGTGCCAGCGATGAAGGGAGCTCTGGAAACACCATATATTTT
cdr3_aa: CASDEGSSGNTIYF

d_call: TRBD1
v_call: TRBV11-2
j_call: TRBJ1-1
clone_size: NA
cdr3_nt: TGTGCCAGCAGCTTAGGCAGGGGGCCTACTGAAGCTTTCTTT
cdr3_aa: CASSLGRGPTEAFF

d_call: NA
v_call: TRBV12-3/TRBV12-4
j_call: TRBJ1-5
clone_size: NA
cdr3_nt: TGTGCCAGCAGTTTATCCGGGGGGCAGCCCCAGCATTTT
cdr3_aa: CASSLSGGQPQHF

d_call: NA
v_call: TRBV6-2/TRBV6-3
j_call: TRBJ2-3
clone_size: NA
cdr3_nt: TGTGCCAGCAGTTGGGTGGGCACAGATACGCAGTATTTT
cdr3_aa: CASSWVGTDTQYF

d_call: NA
v_call: TRBV29-1
j_call: TRBJ1-1
clone_size: NA
cdr3_nt: TGCAGCGTTCGGCAGCCCACTGAAGCTTTCTTT
cdr3_aa: CSVRQPTEAFF

d_call: NA
v_call: TRBV2
j_call: TRBJ1-1
clone_size: NA
cdr3_nt: TGTGCCAGCAGTGCCCGGGTTTCGAACACTGAAGCTTTCTTT
cdr3_aa: CASSARVSNTEAFF

d_call: TRBD1
v_call: TRBV28
j_call: TRBJ2-7
clone_size: NA
cdr3_nt: TGTGCCACCGCGGACAGGAAATCCGACGAGCAGTACTTC
cdr3_aa: CATADRKSDEQYF

d_call: NA
v_call: TRBV9
j_call: TRBJ1-4
clone_size: NA
cdr3_nt: TGTGCCAGCAGCGTCGCAGGGGATAATGAAAAACTGTTTTTT
cdr3_aa: CASSVAGDNEKLFF

d_call: NA
v_call: TRBV19
j_call: TRBJ1-6
clone_size: NA
cdr3_nt: TGTGCCAGTAGACCTTACAGCAGCTCCTATAATTCACCCCTCCACTTT
cdr3_aa: CASRPYSSSYNSPLHF

d_call: NA
v_call: TRBV19
j_call: TRBJ1-6
clone_size: NA
cdr3_nt: TGTGCCAGTAGTATAGACAGGGGCTCTGGTAATTCACCCCTCCACTTT
cdr3_aa: CASSIDRGSGNSPLHF

d_call: NA
v_call: TRBV5-5
j_call: TRBJ1-1
clone_size: NA
cdr3_nt: TGTGCCAGCACCTTCGGGACGGGAAACACTGAAGCTTTCTTT
cdr3_aa: CASTFGTGNTEAFF

d_call: TRBD1
v_call: TRBV27
j_call: TRBJ1-2
clone_size: NA
cdr3_nt: TGTGCCAGCAGTTCTCGGTTCTGGACAGGGGAAGGCTACACCTTC
cdr3_aa: CASSSRFWTGEGYTF

d_call: NA
v_call: TRBV30
j_call: TRBJ1-6
clone_size: NA
cdr3_nt: TGTGCCTGGACCGAGGGCAGCTATAATTCACCCCTCCACTTT
cdr3_aa: CAWTEGSYNSPLHF

d_call: TRBD2
v_call: TRBV19
j_call: TRBJ2-7
clone_size: few
cdr3_nt: TGTGCCAGTAGTAAAATAGCGGGGGCCTACGAGCAGTACTTC
cdr3_aa: CASSKIAGAYEQYF

d_call: NA
v_call: TRBV15
j_call: TRBJ2-4
clone_size: NA
cdr3_nt: TGTGCCACCAGCACCTTTCGAGGGTCGGAGGACATTCAGTACTTC
cdr3_aa: CATSTFRGSEDIQYF

d_call: NA
v_call: TRBV5-5
j_call: TRBJ2-7
clone_size: NA
cdr3_nt: TGTGCCAGCAGTCTGGGGGCAGGGAACCCCTACGAGCAGTACTTC
cdr3_aa: CASSLGAGNPYEQYF

d_call: NA
v_call: TRBV6-6
j_call: TRBJ1-4
clone_size: NA
cdr3_nt: TGTGCCAGCAAAGGCAGTTTGACTAATGAAAAACTGTTTTTT
cdr3_aa: CASKGSLTNEKLFF

d_call: NA
v_call: TRBV5-6
j_call: TRBJ2-3
clone_size: once
cdr3_nt: TGTGCCAGCAGCTTGGACGGCTACACAGATACGCAGTATTTT
cdr3_aa: CASSLDGYTDTQYF

d_call: NA
v_call: TRBV6-4
j_call: TRBJ2-6
clone_size: NA
cdr3_nt: TGTGCCAGCAGTGACGCCGGGGGTATTCCTCCCGGGGCCAACGTCCTGACTTTC
cdr3_aa: CASSDAGGIPPGANVLTF

d_call: TRBD1
v_call: TRBV14
j_call: TRBJ1-2
clone_size: NA
cdr3_nt: TGTGCCAGCAGCGAACAGGGGAACTATGGCTACACCTTC
cdr3_aa: CASSEQGNYGYTF

d_call: TRBD2
v_call: TRBV6-5
j_call: TRBJ2-1
clone_size: NA
cdr3_nt: TGTGCCAGCAGTTACTCGAGCGGGGGGAACCGCAATGAGCAGTTCTTC
cdr3_aa: CASSYSSGGNRNEQFF

d_call: TRBD1
v_call: TRBV2
j_call: TRBJ1-5
clone_size: once
cdr3_nt: TGTGCCAGCAGAGGACAGGGCAATCAGCCCCAGCATTTT
cdr3_aa: CASRGQGNQPQHF

d_call: NA
v_call: TRBV13
j_call: TRBJ1-1
clone_size: NA
cdr3_nt: TGTGCCAGCAGGCCCCCGGGACATATGAACACTGAAGCTTTCTTT
cdr3_aa: CASRPPGHMNTEAFF

d_call: NA
v_call: TRBV5-1
j_call: TRBJ1-4
clone_size: NA
cdr3_nt: TGCGCCAGCAGCTTGGAAGGTGGGGGGAATGAAAAACTGTTTTTT
cdr3_aa: CASSLEGGGNEKLFF

d_call: NA
v_call: TRBV6-1
j_call: TRBJ1-6
clone_size: NA
cdr3_nt: TGTGCCAGCAGTGAAAGGGGGGTCCATAATTCACCCCTCCACTTT
cdr3_aa: CASSERGVHNSPLHF

d_call: TRBD1
v_call: TRBV24-1
j_call: TRBJ1-2
clone_size: NA
cdr3_nt: TGTGCCACCAGTGCGACAGGGGAGGGTGGCTACACCTTC
cdr3_aa: CATSATGEGGYTF

d_call: TRBD1
v_call: TRBV5-1
j_call: TRBJ2-2
clone_size: NA
cdr3_nt: TGCGCCAGCAGCTTGGGTTCCGGACAGGGGAGAACCGGGGAGCTGTTTTTT
cdr3_aa: CASSLGSGQGRTGELFF

d_call: NA
v_call: TRBV6-5
j_call: TRBJ1-4
clone_size: NA
cdr3_nt: TGTGCCAGCAGACCTCCTTTGGGCATAAATGAAAAACTGTTTTTT
cdr3_aa: CASRPPLGINEKLFF

d_call: TRBD1
v_call: TRBV5-6
j_call: TRBJ1-3
clone_size: once
cdr3_nt: TGTGCCAGCAGTCGACAGGGGGTGGCGAACACCATATATTTT
cdr3_aa: CASSRQGVANTIYF

d_call: TRBD1
v_call: TRBV6-2/TRBV6-3
j_call: TRBJ1-2
clone_size: once
cdr3_nt: TGTGCCAGCAGTTCCCCACAGGGGAGACATTATGGCTACACCTTC
cdr3_aa: CASSSPQGRHYGYTF

d_call: NA
v_call: TRBV2
j_call: TRBJ1-2
clone_size: NA
cdr3_nt: TGTGCCAGCAGTGAAGTTTCGCAGGGAGGTGGCTACACCTTC
cdr3_aa: CASSEVSQGGGYTF

d_call: NA
v_call: TRBV5-1
j_call: TRBJ1-6
clone_size: NA
cdr3_nt: TGCGCCAGCAGCGTGGGGGGGGCAGGGCCTTCACCCCTCCACTTT
cdr3_aa: CASSVGGAGPSPLHF

d_call: NA
v_call: TRBV30
j_call: TRBJ2-5
clone_size: once
cdr3_nt: TGTGCCTGGAGAGATTTACAAGAGACCCAGTACTTC
cdr3_aa: CAWRDLQETQYF

d_call: NA
v_call: TRBV12-3/TRBV12-4
j_call: TRBJ2-3
clone_size: NA
cdr3_nt: TGTGCCAGCACAGTCCGGACACAAAATACGCAGTATTTT
cdr3_aa: CASTVRTQNTQYF

d_call: NA
v_call: TRBV2
j_call: TRBJ2-7
clone_size: NA
cdr3_nt: TGTGCCAGCAGTGAATCGGGGGCAGAGCAGTACTTC
cdr3_aa: CASSESGAEQYF

d_call: NA
v_call: TRBV5-1
j_call: TRBJ2-3
clone_size: once
cdr3_nt: TGCGCCATCTCCGACAGCACAGATACGCAGTATTTT
cdr3_aa: CAISDSTDTQYF

d_call: TRBD1
v_call: TRBV10-2
j_call: TRBJ1-5
clone_size: NA
cdr3_nt: TGCGCCAGCAGTGCGTCCGGGACAGGCAATCAGCCCCAGCATTTT
cdr3_aa: CASSASGTGNQPQHF

d_call: NA
v_call: TRBV11-2
j_call: TRBJ1-1
clone_size: NA
cdr3_nt: TGTGCCAGCAGCTTAGATCGGGGGGGCGAAGCTTTCTTT
cdr3_aa: CASSLDRGGEAFF

d_call: TRBD1
v_call: TRBV19
j_call: TRBJ1-5
clone_size: NA
cdr3_nt: TGTGCCACGCAGGGTGACAGGGGCTTTAGGAATCAGCCCCAGCATTTT
cdr3_aa: CATQGDRGFRNQPQHF

d_call: TRBD2
v_call: TRBV29-1
j_call: TRBJ2-2
clone_size: NA
cdr3_nt: TGCAGCGTCCGTACTAGCGGGGCCCGCGGGGAGCTGTTTTTT
cdr3_aa: CSVRTSGARGELFF

d_call: NA
v_call: TRBV6-5
j_call: TRBJ1-2
clone_size: once
cdr3_nt: TGTGCCAGCAGTTCTCAGGGGCATGGCTACACCTTC
cdr3_aa: CASSSQGHGYTF

d_call: NA
v_call: TRBV5-4
j_call: TRBJ1-2
clone_size: NA
cdr3_nt: TGTGCCAGCAGCTTGGGGGGAGGGGATTATGGCTACACCTTC
cdr3_aa: CASSLGGGDYGYTF

d_call: TRBD2
v_call: TRBV11-3
j_call: TRBJ2-1
clone_size: NA
cdr3_nt: TGTGCCAGCAGCGAAACCAGACTAGCGGAGGGCTATGAGCAGTTCTTC
cdr3_aa: CASSETRLAEGYEQFF

d_call: NA
v_call: TRBV7-2
j_call: TRBJ1-1
clone_size: NA
cdr3_nt: TGTGCCAGCAGTCGCGGGTGGGGGGCTGAAGCTTTCTTT
cdr3_aa: CASSRGWGAEAFF